This entry lists 4 T cell receptor beta chains sequenced from one sample in a study of T cell responses to AZD1222 COVID-19 vaccine. Assay used: immunoSEQ multiplex PCR; TCRdb lists only in-frame clones, some missing. Among some 92,000 clones listed, around 91% were seen once. The sequencing used peripheral blood, collected on day 0 of MenACWY control vaccination. Source of these receptors: an adult in good health.

The V gene is TRBV29-1, the J gene TRBJ1-1; possible D gene TRBD1, 6 bases. This CDR3 has 12 residues. CDR1 SQVTM and CDR2 ANQGSEA come from the germline V gene. Trimming took off 4 bases at V and 4 bases at J, with 10 bases between the two ends. CDR3 protein: CSVAQGSTEAFF. DNA for the CDR3: TGCAGCGTTGCCCAGGGGAGCACTGAAGCTTTCTTT.

The chain has TRBV28 and TRBJ2-1; D not resolved. Germline lookup yields CDR1 MDHEN and CDR2 SYDVKM. CDR3 length equals 12 residues. Trimming removed 7 bases from V and 8 bases from J, with 12 bases in between. The DNA for the CDR3 is TGTGCCAGCACCTCCACTCTCGATGAGCAGTTCTTC. Its translation: CASTSTLDEQFF.

This sequence joins TRBV18 and TRBJ2-2, with 11 bases that match TRBD2. CDR1 is KGHSH and CDR2 is LQKENI in the germline V gene. The CDR3 contains 19 residues. V trimming: 5 bases; J trimming: 0 bases; junction bases outside the gene matches: 11. This CDR3 is CASSTRGTSGTANTGELFF. In nucleotides, the CDR3 is TGTGCCAGCTCAACCAGAGGGACTAGCGGAACTGCGAACACCGGGGAGCTGTTTTTT.

This chain connects TRBV28 to TRBJ1-2, with TRBD1 matching over 8 bases. The CDR3 runs 14 residues. The germline V gene has CDR1 MDHEN and CDR2 SYDVKM. Germline trimming cut 5 bases from V and 2 bases from J; bases unmatched to any gene: 4. CDR3 DNA sequence: TGTGCCAGCAGTCCCGGGACAGGAAACTATGGCTACACCTTC. It encodes CASSPGTGNYGYTF.